This T cell receptor beta chain appears in the sequencing data of a study of long-term antiretroviral therapy in people with HIV. Study results and caveats: The repertoire was dominated at all time points by clones expanded before ART. Repertoires in HIV (unlike those of controls) had narrower CDR3 length ranges. Transplant-donor-level diversity was not reached after ART, though diversity increased.

The libraries were made with immunoSEQ v3.0 at survey level. Here immunoSEQ multiplex PCR was the method, and the copy in TCRdb shows in-frame clones only, minus some. This sample carries 25,000 to 30,000 clones, 85% to 90% of them seen once, and the ten largest clones take 3.5% to 5%. As to this clone: Antigen unknown.

The germline gives CDR1 SGHRS, CDR2 YFSETQ. CDR3 length: 15 residues. V lost 4 bases and J 5 bases, leaving 17 bases between the germline ends. J is TRBJ2-3 and V is TRBV5-1; maybe TRBD1 (6 bases). The receptor's source is a woman aged 18-30 years with HIV. Source: unsorted PBMCs, taken 0.5 years after starting antiretroviral therapy. The CDR3 DNA reads TGCGCCAGCAGCAGGACAGTCCCTATACAAGATACGCAGTATTTT. This gives the protein CASSRTVPIQDTQYF.